This T cell receptor beta chain came from a study of control samples from healthy donors and cancer patients. Assay: immunoSEQ multiplex PCR; the TCRdb copy retains only in-frame clones and omits some. This sample has roughly 100,000 clones, with approximately 90% found just once. The CDR3 loop spans 17 amino acids. CDR1 is SEHNR and CDR2 is FQNEAQ in the germline V gene (reference sequence). V was cut by 3 bases and J by 0 bases, with 15 bases left in between. The receptor was derived from a woman aged 30 to 39 in good health. The V call is TRBV7-9, the J call TRBJ1-3; D remains ambiguous. Input material: blood. CDR3 DNA sequence: TGTGCCAGCAGCTTTAGCGTCATTCGGGACTCTGGAAACACCATATATTTT. Protein sequence: CASSFSVIRDSGNTIYF.